Shown below are 27 T cell receptor beta chains from a single sample sequenced in a study of CD8 T cells in ankylosing spondylitis. Their antigens remain unidentified. Broader study findings: A TCR beta motif of 7 or 8 highly homologous variants appeared characteristic of ankylosing spondylitis blood.

TCRdb itself ran the 5' RACE reads through MiXCR, one entry per CDR3 protein. The sample records approximately 300,000 distinct CDR3 sequences, 6.5% to 10% being singletons. Material: blood, either unsorted or a sorted T cell fraction (not recorded which). These receptors were collected from a male donor with ankylosing spondylitis.

The table lists this clonotype with many counts. The gene calls are TRBV29-1 and TRBJ2-2; 8 nucleotides match TRBD2. The V segment lost 7 bases and the J segment 7 bases; nucleotides outside the gene matches: 2. CDR3 length: 11 residues. Germline V CDR1 and CDR2: SQVTM, ANQGSEA. CDR3 region: CSGGGFGELFF. The CDR3 nucleotides read TGCAGCGGCGGGGGGTTCGGGGAGCTGTTTTTT.

The table lists this clonotype with a few counts. This rearrangement joins TRBV4-1 to TRBJ2-7; the match to TRBD2 covers 8 bases. Germline values: CDR1 MGHRA, CDR2 YSYEKL. The V and J ends lost 3 bases and 4 bases, in that order; junction bases with no gene match: 8. CDR3 length: 15 residues. The CDR3 spells CASSQGHSGKYEQYF. DNA of the CDR3: TGCGCCAGCAGCCAGGGCCATAGCGGGAAGTACGAGCAGTACTTC.

This clonotype was recorded a few times. The chain employs TRBV3-1 and TRBJ2-7, with TRBD2 matching over 11 bases. Unmatched junction bases numbered 9, after V lost 4 bases and J lost 4 bases. Germline values: CDR1 LGHDT, CDR2 YNNKEL (reference sequence). The CDR3 is 16 residues long. The CDR3 DNA sequence: TGTGCCAGCAGCCCCCTTAGCGGGAGGGCCGGGTACGAGCAGTACTTC. Amino acid sequence: CASSPLSGRAGYEQYF.

This clonotype was seen many times. The gene calls are TRBV5-1 and TRBJ2-7; 15 bases are shared with TRBD2. Trimming took 2 bases from V and 5 from J; bases not matched to a gene: 5. Germline values: CDR1 SGHRS, CDR2 YFSETQ. This CDR3 is built from 16 residues. The CDR3 spells CASSLRTSGRADEQYF. CDR3 sequence (DNA): TGCGCCAGCAGCTTAAGGACTAGCGGGAGGGCTGACGAGCAGTACTTC. Full variable domain (missing parts from reference TRBV5-1 and TRBJ2-7): KAGVTQTPRYLIKTRGQQVTLSCSPISGHRSVSWYQQTPGQGLQFLFEYFSETQRNKGNFPGRFSGRQFSNSRSEMNVSTLELGDSALYLCASSLRTSGRADEQYFGPGTRLTVT.

This clonotype was picked up many times. This chain joins TRBV11-2 and TRBJ1-5; 8 positions match TRBD1. The CDR3 extends over 14 amino acids. CDR1 and CDR2 (germline): SGHAT, FQNNGV. V gave up 5 bases and J gave up 4 bases; unmatched junction bases: 4. The CDR3 sequence is CASSPDRGNQPQHF. The CDR3 region has the DNA TGTGCCAGCAGCCCAGACAGGGGAAATCAGCCCCAGCATTTT.

This chain links TRBV3-1 with TRBJ2-5; D is uncertain. CDR3 length equals 14 residues. V lost 3 bases and J 5 bases, leaving 13 bases between the germline ends. The germline CDR1 and CDR2 sequences are LGHDT and YNNKEL (reference sequence). The CDR3 DNA reads as TGTGCCAGCAGCCAGAGTGGCACTCCCGAGACCCAGTACTTC. Amino acids: CASSQSGTPETQYF.

This clonotype has more than one count but fewer than ten. V and J are TRBV20-1 and TRBJ2-3, with TRBD2 matching over 10 bases. Losses at the gene ends were 0 bases for V and 6 bases for J; bases not matched to a gene: 9. The CDR3 covers 16 residues. From germline, CDR1 is DFQATT and CDR2 SNEGSKA (reference sequence). DNA of the CDR3: TGCAGTGCTAGAGATCGGGCTAGCGGGAGATCGGATACGCAGTATTTT. It is translated as CSARDRASGRSDTQYF.

The chain carries TRBV11-2 and TRBJ1-4; no reliable D call. This CDR3 is 15 amino acids long. Germline loops: CDR1 SGHAT, CDR2 FQNNGV. V was trimmed by 3 bases and J by 3 bases, leaving 11 bases between them. The CDR3 loop reads CASSFLPLANEKLFF. CDR3 nucleotide sequence: TGTGCCAGCAGCTTCTTGCCGTTGGCTAATGAAAAACTGTTTTTT.

This chain connects TRBV27 to TRBJ2-3; unclear D gene. CDR3 length equals 14 residues. Germline values: CDR1 MNHEY, CDR2 SMNVEV (reference sequence). The V end lost 7 bases, the J end lost 4 bases, and 15 bases lay between the germline ends. Here the CDR3 DNA reads TGTGCCAGCAACGCCTTCCCGTCGGCAGATACGCAGTATTTT. It encodes CASNAFPSADTQYF.

This clonotype has just one count. The gene calls are TRBV19 and TRBJ1-5; D is uncertain. The V end lost 5 bases, the J end lost 0 bases, and 14 bases lay between the germline ends. From germline, CDR1 is LNHDA and CDR2 SQIVND (reference sequence). This CDR3 is 16 amino acids long. In nucleotides, the CDR3 is TGTGCCAGTAGTCTACGGGTGGGATATAGCAATCAGCCCCAGCATTTT. Its protein product is CASSLRVGYSNQPQHF.

V and J are TRBV7-2 and TRBJ1-3, with D possibly TRBD1 on 5 matching bases. CDR1 and CDR2 from the germline V gene are SGHTA and FQGNSA. The CDR3 spans 15 residues. Between the trimmed V and J ends, which lost 3 bases and 0 bases, there was a span of 9 bases. CDR3 residues: CASSFIGVSGNTIYF. The CDR3 DNA reads as TGTGCCAGCAGCTTCATAGGGGTCTCTGGAAACACCATATATTTT.

This clonotype has a count of ten or more. The chain recombines TRBV29-1 with TRBJ2-1; the D is unclear. Germline V gene data show CDR1 as SQVTM and CDR2 as ANQGSEA. CDR3 length equals 11 residues. V was clipped by 0 bases and J by 15 bases, with 12 bases between them. This chain's CDR3 is CSVEDQRVAFF. The CDR3 DNA is TGCAGCGTTGAAGATCAAAGGGTGGCGTTCTTC.

The sample holds a few counts of this clonotype. The rearrangement links TRBV25-1 to TRBJ1-1; D is unresolved. V was shortened by 0 bases and J by 10 bases, with 12 bases between the two germline ends. This CDR3 is built from 13 residues. Germline assignment: CDR1 MGHDK and CDR2 SYGVNS. CDR3 sequence (DNA): TGTGCCAGCAGTGAATATACGGCCTCGGGAGCTTTCTTT. Its translation: CASSEYTASGAFF. The variable domain in full, with the rest retrieved from reference TRBV25-1 and TRBJ1-1, is EADIYQTPRYLVIGTGKKITLECSQTMGHDKMYWYQQDPGMELHLIHYSYGVNSTEKGDLSSESTVSRIRTEHFPLTLESARPSHTSQYLCASSEYTASGAFFGQGTRLTVV.

V usage is TRBV20-1 and J usage is TRBJ2-1; 12 bases align to TRBD2. The CDR3 is made up of 12 amino acids. Per germline, CDR1 DFQATT and CDR2 SNEGSKA (reference sequence). V was clipped by 7 bases and J by 6 bases; unmatched bases: 1. CDR3 nucleotide sequence: TGCAGTGGGACTAGCGGGATCAATGAGCAGTTCTTC. It translates to CSGTSGINEQFF.

Only a few counts were recorded for this clonotype. The chain uses TRBV5-1 and TRBJ2-1; no clear D gene. CDR1 is SGHRS and CDR2 is YFSETQ in the germline V gene. The CDR3 extends over 12 amino acids. V shed 5 bases and J shed 4 bases, with 7 bases lying between them. The CDR3 nucleotides read TGCGCCAGCAGAGTGGGGTACAATGAGCAGTTCTTC. Its translation: CASRVGYNEQFF.

This clonotype was counted only a few times. This chain joins TRBV7-6 and TRBJ2-2; 12 positions match TRBD2. The CDR3 length is 17 residues. The V gene end was trimmed by 1 base and the J gene end by 0 bases; junction bases not matched to a gene: 0. The germline V gene encodes CDR1 SGHVS and CDR2 FNYEAQ. CDR3 protein: CASSLGTSGANTGELFF. CDR3 nucleotide sequence: TGTGCCAGCAGCTTAGGGACTAGCGGGGCGAACACCGGGGAGCTGTTTTTT.

This clonotype was seen only a few times. The chain uses TRBV27 and TRBJ2-7; 10 nucleotides match TRBD1. Germline V gene data show CDR1 as MNHEY and CDR2 as SMNVEV (reference sequence). J lost 7 bases, V lost 2 bases, and 8 bases had no gene match. There are 15 residues in the CDR3. CDR3 DNA sequence: TGTGCCAGCAGTTTACTGGGACAGGGGCTAGGGGAGCAGTACTTC. This encodes CASSLLGQGLGEQYF.

The chain recombines TRBV4-2 with TRBJ2-1, with D perhaps matching TRBD2 (5 bases). V shed 3 bases and J shed 6 bases, with 12 bases lying between them. CDR3 size: 14 residues. Germline loops: CDR1 LGHNA, CDR2 YNFKEQ. CDR3 coding DNA: TGTGCCAGCAGCCACCCTAGCCGTGCCAATGAGCAGTTCTTC. Amino acid sequence: CASSHPSRANEQFF.

This clonotype was picked up many times. The rearrangement joins TRBV24-1 to TRBJ1-1; 8 positions agree with TRBD1. Germline assignment: CDR1 KGHDR and CDR2 SFDVKD. The CDR3 covers 16 residues. V lost 2 bases to trimming and J lost 4 bases; unmatched junction nucleotides: 8. The DNA for the CDR3 is TGTGCCACCAGTGATTCCCGACAGGGGTCTTCCACTGAAGCTTTCTTT. It translates to CATSDSRQGSSTEAFF.

There are many counts of this clonotype. V is TRBV3-1 and J is TRBJ2-7; D remains ambiguous. This CDR3 region has 12 residues. Germline loops: CDR1 LGHDT, CDR2 YNNKEL (reference sequence). V lost 3 bases and J 3 bases, leaving 6 bases between the germline ends. CDR3 nucleotides: TGTGCCAGCAGCCACGTCAGCTACGAGCAGTACTTC. It yields the protein CASSHVSYEQYF.

This clonotype was picked up a small number of times. The V gene is TRBV5-6, the J gene TRBJ2-7, with a tentative D call TRBD2 (6 bases). Germline CDR1 SGHDT, CDR2 YYEEEE. Trimming shortened V by 3 bases and J by 1 base, and 14 bases separated the two germline ends. The CDR3 extends over 15 amino acids. CDR3 coding DNA: TGTGCCAGCAGCTCCGGGGCTAGCGTGTCCTACGAGCAGTACTTC. It codes for CASSSGASVSYEQYF.

The CDR3 DNA is TGTGCCAGCAGCCCTCACGGGAGGGGAACTTACGAGCAGTACTTC. This codes for CASSPHGRGTYEQYF. The chain couples TRBV28 to TRBJ2-7; 8 bases map to TRBD2. This CDR3 has 15 amino acids. V shed 6 bases and J 4 bases; nucleotides not matched to a gene: 11. Per the germline V gene, CDR1 is MDHEN and CDR2 is SYDVKM.

This clonotype was found a few times. This chain joins TRBV7-2 and TRBJ2-3; 8 bases match TRBD2. Trimming removed 5 bases from V and 4 bases from J; junction bases left unmatched: 5. Germline CDR1 is SGHTA and CDR2 is FQGNSA. This CDR3 is built from 14 residues. In nucleotides, the CDR3 is TGTGCCAGCAGCCAGCGGACTAGCCCAGATACGCAGTATTTT. The encoded protein is CASSQRTSPDTQYF.

The genes are TRBV20-1 and TRBJ2-7; D might be TRBD2 (6 bases). CDR1 is DFQATT and CDR2 is SNEGSKA in the germline V gene (reference sequence). This CDR3 has 12 amino acids. V gave up 6 bases and J gave up 6 bases, with 15 bases separating them. This CDR3 reads CSAPTSSSEQYF. CDR3 DNA sequence: TGCAGTGCACCAACTAGCTCCAGCGAGCAGTACTTC.

A few counts support this clonotype. The gene calls are TRBV15 and TRBJ2-2; a possible D gene is TRBD2 (6 bases). This CDR3 is built from 14 residues. The germline CDR1 and CDR2 sequences are LNHNV and YYDKDF (reference sequence). V was shortened by 3 bases and J by 6 bases, with 11 bases between the two germline ends. The CDR3 reads CATSRGSGAGELFF. The CDR3 DNA sequence: TGTGCCACCAGCAGGGGTTCGGGGGCCGGGGAGCTGTTTTTT.

The chain couples TRBV4-3 to TRBJ1-5; 10 nucleotides match TRBD1. V gave up 2 bases and J gave up 6 bases; unmatched junction bases: 4. The CDR3 is 15 amino acids. Per germline, CDR1 LGHNA and CDR2 YSLEER. CDR3 DNA: TGCGCCAGCAGCCAAATGACAGGGGGCAGTCAGCCCCAGCATTTT. Translated: CASSQMTGGSQPQHF.

V is TRBV20-1 and J is TRBJ2-5; tentatively, D is TRBD1 (7 bases). V was trimmed by 1 base and J by 5 bases, leaving 14 bases between them. The CDR3 has 14 amino acids. Germline V lookup: CDR1 DFQATT, CDR2 SNEGSKA (reference sequence). In nucleotides, the CDR3 is TGCAGTGCTAGAGCTCAGGGGGGTCGGGAGACCCAGTACTTC. Translated, it gives CSARAQGGRETQYF.